The sequence of this TCR beta chain was determined in a study of vaccination effects on CD4 cells after COVID-19. Study-wide results and limits: After vaccination, at late timepoints, clones induced by infection and by vaccine contracted markedly.

The method was immunoSEQ multiplex PCR; TCRdb's version includes in-frame clones alone and lacks a portion of them. This table holds tens of thousands of clones, roughly four fifths found once. This clone was counted a single time. Antigen unknown. Sequencing was preceded by expansion of antigen-specific CD4+ T cells with viral peptide pools in the ViraFEST assay. Culturing for approximately 10 days preceded CD4+ T cell isolation. Having tested negative for nucleocapsid antibodies, the vaccine recipients showed no prior SARS-CoV-2 infection. Each culture well received under 2.5 million PBMC. These cells were then cultured in IMDM with about 10 IU/ml IL-2 and 8.5 to 10 ug/ml peptides. The TCR originated in a human donor who received a COVID-19 vaccine. The material was CD4+ T cells from PBMCs cultured with HCoV-NL63 spike peptides, obtained before COVID-19 vaccination.

The CDR3 protein is CASSLQGKRNTIYF. The CDR3 nucleotides read TGTGCCAGCAGCTTGCAGGGAAAGCGAAACACCATATATTTT. The genes are TRBV5-6 and TRBJ1-3; possible D gene TRBD1, 5 bases. CDR3 length: 14 residues. V lost 1 base and J lost 5, with 10 bases in between. Germline V gene sequence: CDR1 SGHDT, CDR2 YYEEEE.